This paragraph covers one T cell receptor (beta chain) sequence. Its cognate antigen is unknown. V lost 6 bases and J 6 bases, leaving 14 bases between the germline ends. Germline values: CDR1 LGHNA, CDR2 YSLEER. This CDR3 has 14 amino acids. The sample is drawn from a study of cytomegalovirus exposure and HLA in healthy donors. Study as a whole: Drawn from HLA-typed donors, tens of millions of unique TCRs were held in an early data release.

PCR was performed using 60 Vbeta and 13 Jbeta primers. Profiling relied on immunoSEQ multiplex PCR, and the TCRdb table lists in-frame clones only, not all of them. The data show approximately 140,000 clones, around 79% seen once. Broader study findings: Across all donors, roughly uniform sequencing depth was an assumption of the presence/absence analyses. Later on, an analysis showed TCR association rates differing by HLA locus, with DRB1 the most and HLA-C the fewest. As was reported, the HLA-A and HLA-B alleles of most subjects were accurately predicted from TCR beta sequences.

The sample was PBMCs. The sequence was obtained from a man aged 18-30 years in good health and CMV-seronegative. V is TRBV4-3 and J is TRBJ2-2; possibly TRBD2 for D (6 bases). This chain's CDR3 is CASRAVGGSGELFF. For the CDR3, the DNA is TGCGCCAGCAGGGCAGTCGGGGGATCCGGGGAGCTGTTTTTT.